This is a list of T cell receptor beta chains from one sample in a study of technical replicates of blood from a few donors. TCRdb keeps only in-frame clones here, not all; method: immunoSEQ multiplex PCR. The sample contains tens of thousands of clones, approximately 95% of which appear only once. Sequences were obtained from T cells isolated from PBMCs. The origin of the receptors is a human donor in good health. The CDR3 runs from the conserved cysteine through the conserved F or W. The order of the fields is clone size, J gene, D gene, V gene, CDR3 DNA, CDR3 protein. D genes are given only for firm matches. A clone size is listed for some rows: how often the clone was seen (once, few, many), or a class if it is expanded.

>once|TRBJ1-2|NA|TRBV28
TGTGCCAGCAGTTCTCCTCGAAGGGGAAACTATGGCTACACCTTC
CASSSPRRGNYGYTF
>NA|TRBJ2-7|TRBD2|TRBV6-1
TGTGCCAGCAGTGAAGAGGCTAGCGGGGCGTACGAGCAGTACTTC
CASSEEASGAYEQYF
>NA|TRBJ2-5|NA|TRBV7-9
TGTGCCAGCATGCGGAGTGGAGAGACCCAGTACTTC
CASMRSGETQYF
>NA|TRBJ1-5|NA|TRBV28
TGTGCCGTAGTCTCGGGTGGGCCCCAGCATTTT
CAVVSGGPQHF
>once|TRBJ2-7|NA|TRBV27
TGTGCCAGCAGTTCTCACAGGCCCTACGAGCAGTACTTC
CASSSHRPYEQYF
>NA|TRBJ1-4|TRBD1|TRBV15
TGTGCCACCAGCGTACTACCGGGACAGGGAGGAGAAAAACTGTTTTTT
CATSVLPGQGGEKLFF
>NA|TRBJ2-1|NA|TRBV20-1
TGCAGTGCTGAGGCTTTGAATGAGCAGTTCTTC
CSAEALNEQFF
>NA|TRBJ1-3|NA|TRBV5-4
TGTGCCAGCAGCTTAAACCTAGGGGCCCTCTCTGGAAACACCATATATTTT
CASSLNLGALSGNTIYF
>NA|TRBJ2-1|NA|TRBV30
TGTGCCTGGAGTGGACCAGTAGCTCACAATGAGCAGTTCTTC
CAWSGPVAHNEQFF
>NA|TRBJ2-1|NA|TRBV5-8
TGTGCCAGCAGCTTGGACGGGACACGGTACAATGAGCAGTTCTTC
CASSLDGTRYNEQFF
>NA|TRBJ1-1|NA|TRBV7-9
TGTGCCAGCAGCTTAATAGGCGGGAGGAAAATGAACACTGAAGCTTTCTTT
CASSLIGGRKMNTEAFF
>NA|TRBJ2-7|NA|TRBV7-8
TGTGCCAGCAGCTTAATTGCACGAGCCTCCTACGAGCAGTACTTC
CASSLIARASYEQYF
>NA|TRBJ2-7|NA|TRBV5-1
TGCGCCAGCAGCTTAGGCCAGGGATCCTACGAGCAGTACTTC
CASSLGQGSYEQYF
>NA|TRBJ2-3|NA|TRBV6-4
TGTGCCAGCAGTGCAGAAAACACAGATACGCAGTATTTT
CASSAENTDTQYF
>NA|TRBJ2-1|TRBD2|TRBV29-1
TGCAGCGTTGGTCCGGGAGGGGGGTTCTTC
CSVGPGGGFF
>NA|TRBJ2-1|NA|TRBV19
TGTGCCAGTAGTACCCTCGGGTTGGTGGGAGGCCCTAATGAGCAGTTCTTC
CASSTLGLVGGPNEQFF
>NA|TRBJ2-1|NA|TRBV7-2
TGTGCCAGCAGCTTAGCGGGAGTTGGGGAGCAGTTCTTC
CASSLAGVGEQFF
>NA|TRBJ1-5|NA|TRBV28
TGTGCCAGCAGTTACGGAGACTTTCTTCAGCCCCAGCATTTT
CASSYGDFLQPQHF
>NA|TRBJ2-1|NA|TRBV6-5
TGTGCCAGCAGAATGACAGCCTACAATGAGCAGTTCTTC
CASRMTAYNEQFF
>NA|TRBJ1-1|NA|TRBV7-9
TGTGCCAGCAGCCCGACGGACATTGAAGCTTTCTTT
CASSPTDIEAFF
>NA|TRBJ2-1|TRBD2|TRBV19
TGTGCCAGTAGCCTAGCGGGCAATAACAATGAGCAGTTCTTC
CASSLAGNNNEQFF
>once|TRBJ2-6|NA|TRBV28
TGTGCCAGCACCTCCGGGGCCAACGTCCTGACTTTC
CASTSGANVLTF
>few|TRBJ2-1|TRBD2|TRBV5-4
TGTGCCAGCAGCCGGGGACTAGCGGGAGCCAATGAGCAGTTCTTC
CASSRGLAGANEQFF
>NA|TRBJ2-7|TRBD2|TRBV6-6
TGTGCCAGCAGTTACTTGTTAGCGGGAGGGACCTACGAGCAGTACTTC
CASSYLLAGGTYEQYF
>NA|TRBJ2-6|NA|TRBV6-4
TGTGCCAGTACCAGGGACTCTGGGGCCAACGTCCTGACTTTC
CASTRDSGANVLTF
>NA|TRBJ2-2|TRBD2|TRBV14
TGTGCCAGCAGCCAAGACCCAACTAGCGGGAGCACGAACACCGGGGAGCTGTTTTTT
CASSQDPTSGSTNTGELFF
>once|TRBJ1-5|NA|TRBV29-1
TGCAGCGTTCAAAATGCGACCCCGGGTCAGCCCCAGCATTTT
CSVQNATPGQPQHF
>NA|TRBJ1-5|NA|TRBV27
TGTGCCAGCAGACACCGGGACATGAGCAATCAGCCCCAGCATTTT
CASRHRDMSNQPQHF
>NA|TRBJ2-3|TRBD1|TRBV4-1
TGCGCCAGCAGCCAAGTAGGGACAGGGGCGACAGATACGCAGTATTTT
CASSQVGTGATDTQYF
>NA|TRBJ2-1|NA|TRBV2
TGTGCCAGCATAATTGGCGGGAACGCGAATGAGCAGTTCTTC
CASIIGGNANEQFF
>NA|TRBJ2-3|NA|TRBV5-1
TGCGCCAGCAGCTTGGATGCTAGTTTAGGTACGCAGTATTTT
CASSLDASLGTQYF